The TCR beta chain under discussion was sequenced for a study of beta chain features in type 1 diabetes. Expressed TCRB transcripts were sequenced, since all the RNA that had been isolated was reverse transcribed. TCRdb's copy holds only in-frame clones and misses some; the assay was immunoSEQ multiplex PCR. The sample has roughly 230,000 clones, around 9.6% seen once; the top ten hold 0.03% to 0.04%. There are 12 residues in the CDR3. Trimming took 3 bases from V and 6 from J, leaving 9 bases between them. The V gene's germline CDR1 is MGHDK and CDR2 SYGVNS. The chain has TRBV25-1 and TRBJ2-7; D is unresolved. The sequenced material came from naive CD4+ T cells from blood. The TCR sequence derives from a woman aged 18-29 years in good health. The CDR3 DNA is TGTGCCAGCAGTGACCGACTGGCCGAGCAGTACTTC. This encodes CASSDRLAEQYF.